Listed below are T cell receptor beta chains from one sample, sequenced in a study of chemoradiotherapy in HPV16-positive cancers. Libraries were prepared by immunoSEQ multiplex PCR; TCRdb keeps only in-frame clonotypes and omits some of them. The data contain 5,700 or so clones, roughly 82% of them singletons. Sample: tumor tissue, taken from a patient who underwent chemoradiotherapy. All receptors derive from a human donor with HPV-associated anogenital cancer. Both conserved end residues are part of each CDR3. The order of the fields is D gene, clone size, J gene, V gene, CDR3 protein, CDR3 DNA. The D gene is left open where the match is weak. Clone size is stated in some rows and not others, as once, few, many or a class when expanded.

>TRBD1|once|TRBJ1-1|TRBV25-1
CASSEWDSLNTEAFF
TGTGCCAGCAGTGAGTGGGACAGCTTGAACACTGAAGCTTTCTTT
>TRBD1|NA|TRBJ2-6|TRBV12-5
CASGTFGRGQGANVLTF
TGTGCTAGTGGAACCTTCGGTAGGGGGCAAGGGGCCAACGTCCTGACTTTC
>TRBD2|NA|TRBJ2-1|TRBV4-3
CASSQDLAGGLNEQFF
TGCGCCAGCAGCCAGGATCTAGCGGGGGGGTTAAATGAGCAGTTCTTC
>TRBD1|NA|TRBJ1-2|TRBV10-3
CAISDGTGGARGYTF
TGTGCCATCAGTGATGGGACAGGGGGCGCGAGGGGCTACACCTTC
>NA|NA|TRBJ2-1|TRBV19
CATEGGTAYNEQFF
TGTGCCACAGAGGGCGGGACCGCCTACAATGAGCAGTTCTTC
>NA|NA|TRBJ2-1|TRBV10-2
CASQRGRGPYNEQFF
TGCGCCAGCCAAAGGGGGAGGGGCCCCTACAATGAGCAGTTCTTC
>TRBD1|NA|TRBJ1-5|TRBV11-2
CASSARTGGGQPQHF
TGTGCCAGCAGCGCGCGGACAGGGGGCGGTCAGCCCCAGCATTTT
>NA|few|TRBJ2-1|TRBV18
CASSPYGDEQFF
TGTGCCAGCTCACCATACGGGGATGAGCAGTTCTTC
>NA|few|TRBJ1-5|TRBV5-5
CASSYENQPQHF
TGTGCCAGCAGCTATGAGAATCAGCCCCAGCATTTT
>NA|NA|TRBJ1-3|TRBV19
CASSIRQVGISSSGNTIYF
TGTGCCAGTAGTATACGCCAGGTCGGGATATCGAGCTCTGGAAACACCATATATTTT
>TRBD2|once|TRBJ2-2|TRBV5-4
CASSKAGLDYTGELFF
TGTGCCAGCAGCAAAGCGGGACTAGATTACACCGGGGAGCTGTTTTTT
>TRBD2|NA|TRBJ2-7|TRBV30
CAWRTSLNSGGSSYEQYF
TGTGCCTGGCGAACATCCTTAAATTCGGGGGGGAGCTCCTACGAGCAGTACTTC
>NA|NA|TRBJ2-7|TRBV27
CASSLMAAYEQYF
TGTGCCAGCAGTTTAATGGCAGCTTACGAGCAGTACTTC
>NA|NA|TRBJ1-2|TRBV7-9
CASSLVGVPYGYTF
TGTGCCAGCAGCTTAGTGGGGGTCCCCTATGGCTACACCTTC
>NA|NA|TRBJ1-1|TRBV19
CASMGSTEAFF
TGTGCCAGTATGGGGAGTACTGAAGCTTTCTTT
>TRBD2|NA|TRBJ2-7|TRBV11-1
CASSRTSGGPVGNEQYF
TGTGCCAGCAGCCGGACTAGCGGGGGCCCAGTAGGGAACGAGCAGTACTTC
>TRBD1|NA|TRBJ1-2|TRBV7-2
CASKGGIIRDRERYGYTF
TGTGCCAGCAAGGGGGGGATTATCCGGGACAGGGAACGGTATGGCTACACCTTC
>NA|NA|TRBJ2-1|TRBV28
CASSFEGPRVQFF
TGTGCCAGCAGTTTTGAAGGACCTCGGGTGCAGTTCTTC
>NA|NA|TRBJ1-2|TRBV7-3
CASSLTPQGTYGYTF
TGTGCCAGCAGCTTAACTCCGCAGGGGACCTATGGCTACACCTTC
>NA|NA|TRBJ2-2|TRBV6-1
CASRRDTTTGELFF
TGTGCCAGCAGGCGGGACACAACCACCGGGGAGCTGTTTTTT
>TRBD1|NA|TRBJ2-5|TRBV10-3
CAISRGQQETQYF
TGTGCCATCAGCAGGGGACAGCAAGAGACCCAGTACTTC
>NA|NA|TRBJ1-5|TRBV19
CASSTRDNQPQHF
TGTGCCAGTAGTACCCGAGACAATCAGCCCCAGCATTTT
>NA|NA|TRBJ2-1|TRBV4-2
CASSPRDTGTHNEQFF
TGTGCCAGCAGCCCCCGGGACACCGGGACACACAATGAGCAGTTCTTC
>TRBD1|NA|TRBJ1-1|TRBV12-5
CASGLVPTYGQGEAFF
TGTGCTAGTGGTTTGGTTCCCACGTATGGACAGGGGGAAGCTTTCTTT
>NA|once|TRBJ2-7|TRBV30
CAWSGGGPSYEQYF
TGTGCCTGGAGTGGAGGGGGGCCCTCCTACGAGCAGTACTTC